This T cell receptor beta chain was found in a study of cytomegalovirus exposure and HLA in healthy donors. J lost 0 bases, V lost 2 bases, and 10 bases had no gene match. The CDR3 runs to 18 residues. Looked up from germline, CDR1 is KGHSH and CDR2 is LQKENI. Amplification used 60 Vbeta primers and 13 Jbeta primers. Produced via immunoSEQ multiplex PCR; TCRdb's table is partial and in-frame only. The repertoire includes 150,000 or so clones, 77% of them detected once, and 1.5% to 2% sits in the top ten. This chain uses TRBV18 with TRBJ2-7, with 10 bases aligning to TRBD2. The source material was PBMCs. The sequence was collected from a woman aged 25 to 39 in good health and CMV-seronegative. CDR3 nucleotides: TGTGCCAGCTCACCAATTCGGCAAGCGGGAGGGCCCTCCTACGAGCAGTACTTC. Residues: CASSPIRQAGGPSYEQYF.